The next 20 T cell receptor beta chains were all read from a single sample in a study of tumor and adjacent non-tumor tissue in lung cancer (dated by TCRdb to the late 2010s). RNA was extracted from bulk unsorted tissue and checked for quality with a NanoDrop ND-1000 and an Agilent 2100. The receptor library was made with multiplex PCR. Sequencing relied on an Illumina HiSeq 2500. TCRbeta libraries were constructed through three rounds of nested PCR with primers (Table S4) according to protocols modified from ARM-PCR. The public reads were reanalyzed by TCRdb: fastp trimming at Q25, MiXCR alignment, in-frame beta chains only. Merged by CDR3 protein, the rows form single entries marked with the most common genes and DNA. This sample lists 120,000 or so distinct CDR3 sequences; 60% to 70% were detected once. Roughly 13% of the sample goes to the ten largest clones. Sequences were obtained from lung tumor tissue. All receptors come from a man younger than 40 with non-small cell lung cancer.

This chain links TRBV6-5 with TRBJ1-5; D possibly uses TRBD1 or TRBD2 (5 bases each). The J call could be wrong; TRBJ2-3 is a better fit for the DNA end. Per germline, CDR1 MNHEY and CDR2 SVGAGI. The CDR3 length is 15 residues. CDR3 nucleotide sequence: TGTGCCAGCAGTTACGGGGCAGGAGGTAATCAGCCCCAGTATTTT. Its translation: CASSYGAGGNQPQYF.

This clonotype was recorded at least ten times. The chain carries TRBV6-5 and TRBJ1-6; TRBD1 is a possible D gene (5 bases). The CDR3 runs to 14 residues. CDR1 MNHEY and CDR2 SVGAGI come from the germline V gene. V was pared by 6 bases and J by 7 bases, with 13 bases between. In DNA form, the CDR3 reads TGTGCCAGCAGCAAGGACGGGACCAATTCACCCCTCCACTTT. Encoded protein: CASSKDGTNSPLHF.

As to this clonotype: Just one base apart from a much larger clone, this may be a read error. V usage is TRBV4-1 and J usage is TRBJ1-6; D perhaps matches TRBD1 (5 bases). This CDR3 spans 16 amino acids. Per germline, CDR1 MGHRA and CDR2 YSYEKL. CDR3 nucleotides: TGCGCCAGCAGCCAAGAAGTTCGCAGGGTTAATTTACCCCTCCACTTT. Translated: CASSQEVRRVNLPLHF.

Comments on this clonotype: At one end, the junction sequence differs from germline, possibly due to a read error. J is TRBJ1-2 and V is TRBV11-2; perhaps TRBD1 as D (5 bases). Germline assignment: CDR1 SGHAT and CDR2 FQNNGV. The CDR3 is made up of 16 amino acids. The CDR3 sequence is CPSSPSLVTVNYGYTF. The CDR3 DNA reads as TGTCCCAGCAGCCCCTCACTGGTGACAGTTAACTATGGTTACACCTTC.

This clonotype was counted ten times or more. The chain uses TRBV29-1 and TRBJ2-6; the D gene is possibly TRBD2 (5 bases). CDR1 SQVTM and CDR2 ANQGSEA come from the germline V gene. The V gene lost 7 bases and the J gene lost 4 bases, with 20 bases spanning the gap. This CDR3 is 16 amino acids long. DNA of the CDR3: TGCAGCGCTGGACCCAGTGGCGGGTTCGGGGCCAACGTCCTGACTTTC. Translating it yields CSAGPSGGFGANVLTF. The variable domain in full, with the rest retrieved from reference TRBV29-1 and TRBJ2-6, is SAVISQKPSRDICQRGTSLTIQCQVDSQVTMMFWYRQQPGQSLTLIATANQGSEATYESGFVIDKFPISRPNLTFSTLTVSNMSPEDSSIYLCSAGPSGGFGANVLTFGAGSRLTVL.

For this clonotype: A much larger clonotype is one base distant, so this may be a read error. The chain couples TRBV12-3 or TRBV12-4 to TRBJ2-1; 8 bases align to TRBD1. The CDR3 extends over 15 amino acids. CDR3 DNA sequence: TGTGCCAGCAGTCCTCGGGGACAGGCCCACAATGGGCAGTTCTTC. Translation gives CASSPRGQAHNGQFF.

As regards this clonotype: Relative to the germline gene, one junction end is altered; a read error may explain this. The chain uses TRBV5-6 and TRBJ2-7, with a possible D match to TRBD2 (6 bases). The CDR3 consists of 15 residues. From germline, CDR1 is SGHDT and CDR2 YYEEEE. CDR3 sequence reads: CPSNLLGGAAYEQYF. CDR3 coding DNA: TGTCCCAGCAACTTGCTCGGCGGGGCGGCCTACGAGCAGTACTTC.

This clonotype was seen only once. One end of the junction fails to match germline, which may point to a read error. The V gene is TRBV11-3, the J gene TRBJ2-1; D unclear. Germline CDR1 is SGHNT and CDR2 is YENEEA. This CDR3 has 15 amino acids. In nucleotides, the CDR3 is TGTGCCAGCAGCTTAGAACGGTTTATTCACAATGAGCAGTTATTC. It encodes CASSLERFIHNEQLF.

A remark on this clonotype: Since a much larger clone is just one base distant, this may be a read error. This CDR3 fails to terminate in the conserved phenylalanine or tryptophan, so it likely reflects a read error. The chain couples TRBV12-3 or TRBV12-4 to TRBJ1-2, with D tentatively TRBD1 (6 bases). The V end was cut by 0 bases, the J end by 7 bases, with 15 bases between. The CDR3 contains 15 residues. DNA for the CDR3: TGTGCCAGCAGTTTAGCGCCGGGGGCACCTGTTGGCTACACCTTA. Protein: CASSLAPGAPVGYTL.

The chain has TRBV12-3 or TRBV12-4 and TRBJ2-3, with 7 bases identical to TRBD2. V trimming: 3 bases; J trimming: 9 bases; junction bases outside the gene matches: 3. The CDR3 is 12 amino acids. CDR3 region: CASSFSAGTQYF. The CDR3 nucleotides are TGTGCCAGCAGTTTCTCAGCGGGAACGCAGTATTTT.

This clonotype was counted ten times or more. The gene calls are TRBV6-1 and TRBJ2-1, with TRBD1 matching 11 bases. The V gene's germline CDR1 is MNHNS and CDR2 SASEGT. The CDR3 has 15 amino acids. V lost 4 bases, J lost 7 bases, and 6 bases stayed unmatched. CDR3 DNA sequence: TGTGCCAGCAGTGGCGGGACAGGGGGAGAGAATGAGCAGTTCTTC. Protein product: CASSGGTGGENEQFF.

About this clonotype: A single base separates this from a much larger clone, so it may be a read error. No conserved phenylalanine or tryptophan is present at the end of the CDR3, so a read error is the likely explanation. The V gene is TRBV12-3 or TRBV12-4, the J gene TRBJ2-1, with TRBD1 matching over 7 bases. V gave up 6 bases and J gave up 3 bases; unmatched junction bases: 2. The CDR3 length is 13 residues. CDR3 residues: CASSRQGYNEQFL. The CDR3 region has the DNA TGTGCCAGCAGCCGACAGGGCTACAATGAGCAGTTCTTG.

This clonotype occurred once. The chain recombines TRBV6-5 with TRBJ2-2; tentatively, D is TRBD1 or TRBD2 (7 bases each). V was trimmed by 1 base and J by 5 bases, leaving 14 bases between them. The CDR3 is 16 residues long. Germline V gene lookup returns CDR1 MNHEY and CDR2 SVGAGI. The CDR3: CASSYLGQGGTGELFF. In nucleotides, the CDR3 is TGTGCCAGCAGTTACTTGGGTCAGGGGGGGACCGGGGAGCTGTTTTTT.

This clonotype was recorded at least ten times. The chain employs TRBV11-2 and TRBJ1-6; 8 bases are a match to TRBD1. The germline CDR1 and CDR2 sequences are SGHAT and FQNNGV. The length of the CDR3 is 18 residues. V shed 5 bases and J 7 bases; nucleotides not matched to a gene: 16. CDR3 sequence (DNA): TGTGCCAGCAGCCCCGCAGGGGGCGGCACGATGGGAAATTCACCCCTCCACTTT. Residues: CASSPAGGGTMGNSPLHF.

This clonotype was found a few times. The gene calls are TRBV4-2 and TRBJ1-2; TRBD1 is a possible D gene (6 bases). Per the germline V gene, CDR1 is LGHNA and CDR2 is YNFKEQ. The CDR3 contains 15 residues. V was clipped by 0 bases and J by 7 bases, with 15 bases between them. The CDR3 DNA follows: TGTGCCAGCAGCCAAGAGGGCCCGACAGGTCTTGGCTACACCTTC. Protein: CASSQEGPTGLGYTF.

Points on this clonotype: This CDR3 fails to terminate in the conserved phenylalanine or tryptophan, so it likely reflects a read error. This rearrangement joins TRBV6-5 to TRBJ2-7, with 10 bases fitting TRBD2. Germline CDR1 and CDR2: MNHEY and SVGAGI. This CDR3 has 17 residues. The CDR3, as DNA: TGTGCCAGCAGTTACACGAGGGGCCCTAGCGGGAGAAACGAACAGTACTTA. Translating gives CASSYTRGPSGRNEQYL.

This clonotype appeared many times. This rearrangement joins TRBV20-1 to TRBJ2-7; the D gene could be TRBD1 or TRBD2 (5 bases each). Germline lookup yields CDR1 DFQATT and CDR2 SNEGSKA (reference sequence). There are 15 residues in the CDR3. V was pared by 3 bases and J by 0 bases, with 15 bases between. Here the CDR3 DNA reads TGCAGTGCTAGGAGGGGTCACGGTATCTCCTACGAGCAGTACTTC. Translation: CSARRGHGISYEQYF.

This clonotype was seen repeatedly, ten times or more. The CDR3 DNA follows: TGTGCCAGCAGCCCGGCGGAGACCCAGTACTTC. It codes for CASSPAETQYF. The chain joins TRBV11-2 to TRBJ2-5; no clear D gene. This CDR3 contains 11 residues. Between the trimmed V and J ends, which lost 5 bases and 5 bases, there was a span of 6 bases. In germline, CDR1 is SGHAT, CDR2 FQNNGV.

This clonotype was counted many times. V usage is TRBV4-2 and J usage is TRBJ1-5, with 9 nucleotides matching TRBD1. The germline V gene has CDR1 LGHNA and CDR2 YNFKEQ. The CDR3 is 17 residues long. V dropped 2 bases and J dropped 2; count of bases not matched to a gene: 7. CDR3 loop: CASSQNTGGAGNQPQHF. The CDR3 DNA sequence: TGTGCCAGCAGCCAAAACACAGGGGGCGCCGGCAATCAGCCCCAGCATTTT.

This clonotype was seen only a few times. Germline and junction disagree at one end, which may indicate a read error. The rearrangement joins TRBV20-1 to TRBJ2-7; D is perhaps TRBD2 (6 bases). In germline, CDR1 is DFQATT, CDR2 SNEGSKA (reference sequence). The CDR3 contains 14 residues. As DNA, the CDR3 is TGCAGTGCTAGACCGGGACTGAAAACCTACGAGCAGCACTTC. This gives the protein CSARPGLKTYEQHF.